This TCR beta chain was sequenced during a study of early stage breast cancer tumors. Study in general: Of about 17 invasive breast tumors, about a dozen were hormone receptor-positive, HER2-negative. Study findings and constraints: Bulk DNA sequencing of unsorted cells missed chain pairing and markers. Tumors had approximately 2.4-fold higher T cell density than normal breast.

J gave up 3 bases and V 4 bases, and 19 bases lay outside the gene matches. The CDR3 has 19 residues. The V gene's germline CDR1 is PRHDT and CDR2 FYEKMQ (reference sequence). About this clone: The antigen is unknown.

TCRdb keeps only in-frame clones here, not all; method: immunoSEQ multiplex PCR. The sample contains 30,000 or so clones, more than 65% of which appear only once. The sequenced sample was blood. The chain joins TRBV13 to TRBJ2-5; 8 nucleotides agree with TRBD1. The TCR was taken from a person in their 40s with breast cancer. The CDR3 spells CASSSRTLSDRVVKETQYF. In DNA form, the CDR3 reads TGTGCCAGCAGCTCTAGAACCCTCTCGGACAGGGTAGTTAAAGAGACCCAGTACTTC.